One and the same sample provided the 10 T cell receptor beta chains below, sequenced in a study of blood T cell repertoires in COVID-19. TCRdb keeps only in-frame clones here, not all; method: immunoSEQ multiplex PCR. The sample shows about 160,000 clones, 85% to 95% of them seen only once. Source material: peripheral blood. Receptor source: a woman aged 45-60 years with acute or convalescent COVID-19.

The rearrangement joins TRBV19 to TRBJ1-2; D might be TRBD1 (6 bases). CDR1 is LNHDA and CDR2 is SQIVND in the germline V gene (reference sequence). The CDR3 sequence is 13 residues long. V was pared by 6 bases and J by 5 bases, with 13 bases between. The CDR3 DNA sequence: TGTGCCAGTAGCAACGGGACACGTTATGGCTACACCTTC. It encodes CASSNGTRYGYTF.

This chain connects TRBV7-2 to TRBJ2-1; D is possibly TRBD2 (5 bases). Trimming removed 5 bases at V and 8 bases at J, with 16 bases between. The CDR3 consists of 14 residues. Germline V gene lookup returns CDR1 SGHTA and CDR2 FQGNSA. DNA for the CDR3: TGTGCCAGCAGCGTGGGCCCAGGAGCGGATGAGCAGTTCTTC. It yields the protein CASSVGPGADEQFF.

This chain links TRBV5-6 with TRBJ1-3; 7 nucleotides align to TRBD1. The germline V gene encodes CDR1 SGHDT and CDR2 YYEEEE. Trimming removed 2 bases from V and 5 bases from J; junction bases left unmatched: 4. This CDR3 has 14 residues. The CDR3 loop reads CASSFRRGRNTIYF. Here the CDR3 DNA reads TGTGCCAGCAGCTTCAGGAGGGGGCGAAACACCATATATTTT. Variable domain in full (rest from reference TRBV5-6 and TRBJ1-3): DAGVTQSPTHLIKTRGQQVTLRCSPKSGHDTVSWYQQALGQGPQFIFQYYEEEERQRGNFPDRFSGHQFPNYSSELNVNALLLGDSALYLCASSFRRGRNTIYFGEGSWLTVV.

The chain employs TRBV25-1 and TRBJ1-2; D gene ambiguous. This CDR3 comprises 13 residues. With 2 bases removed from V and 7 bases from J, the gap between germline ends came to 11 bases. CDR1 is MGHDK and CDR2 is SYGVNS in the germline V gene. CDR3 sequence reads: CASSERELGGYTF. The CDR3, as DNA: TGTGCCAGCAGTGAACGGGAATTAGGTGGCTACACCTTC.

The chain recombines TRBV10-3 with TRBJ2-7; 11 bases line up with TRBD2. The CDR3 consists of 12 residues. V dropped 6 bases and J dropped 6; count of bases not matched to a gene: 1. Germline CDR1 and CDR2: ENHRY and SYGVKD. The CDR3 DNA sequence: TGTGCCATCAGAGGGACTAGCGGCGAGCAGTACTTC. Translating gives CAIRGTSGEQYF.

This rearrangement joins TRBV29-1 to TRBJ1-1; TRBD1 matches at 9 bases. Germline-derived CDR1 and CDR2 are SQVTM and ANQGSEA. This CDR3 comprises 13 residues. The trim removed 8 bases at V and 1 base at J, leaving 5 bases unmatched. The CDR3 loop reads CSYRTGANTEAFF. The CDR3 region has the DNA TGCAGCTATAGGACAGGGGCGAACACTGAAGCTTTCTTT.

The rearrangement uses TRBV6-5 and TRBJ2-2; the D gene is possibly TRBD2 (6 bases). The length of the CDR3 is 15 residues. Germline CDR1 MNHEY, CDR2 SVGAGI. Deletions cut 7 bases from V and 1 base from J, with 13 bases between. CDR3 sequence reads: CASMDGSGNTGELFF. CDR3 DNA sequence: TGTGCCAGCATGGATGGTAGCGGGAACACCGGGGAGCTGTTTTTT.

This chain links TRBV15 with TRBJ1-1; 8 bases align to TRBD1. The CDR3 runs to 12 residues. With V trimmed by 4 bases and J by 10 bases, 5 bases remained unmatched. CDR1 LNHNV and CDR2 YYDKDF come from the germline V gene (reference sequence). The CDR3 sequence is CATSNRGDRAFF. CDR3 nucleotides: TGTGCCACCAGCAACAGGGGGGATAGAGCTTTCTTT.

The CDR3 here is CASSPTGANYGYTF. The DNA for the CDR3 is TGTGCCAGCAGTCCCACAGGGGCTAACTATGGCTACACCTTC. The rearrangement joins TRBV28 to TRBJ1-2; 7 bases are shared with TRBD1. Germline CDR1 and CDR2: MDHEN and SYDVKM. The ends lost 5 bases at V and 0 bases at J; junction bases unmatched: 3. The CDR3 covers 14 residues.

The genes are TRBV6-5 and TRBJ1-2; no firm D call. V gave up 0 bases and J gave up 0 bases, with 8 bases separating them. The CDR3 covers 15 residues. Germline values: CDR1 MNHEY, CDR2 SVGAGI. The CDR3 DNA follows: TGTGCCAGCAGTTACTCAGGCCTAGCTAACTATGGCTACACCTTC. This codes for CASSYSGLANYGYTF.